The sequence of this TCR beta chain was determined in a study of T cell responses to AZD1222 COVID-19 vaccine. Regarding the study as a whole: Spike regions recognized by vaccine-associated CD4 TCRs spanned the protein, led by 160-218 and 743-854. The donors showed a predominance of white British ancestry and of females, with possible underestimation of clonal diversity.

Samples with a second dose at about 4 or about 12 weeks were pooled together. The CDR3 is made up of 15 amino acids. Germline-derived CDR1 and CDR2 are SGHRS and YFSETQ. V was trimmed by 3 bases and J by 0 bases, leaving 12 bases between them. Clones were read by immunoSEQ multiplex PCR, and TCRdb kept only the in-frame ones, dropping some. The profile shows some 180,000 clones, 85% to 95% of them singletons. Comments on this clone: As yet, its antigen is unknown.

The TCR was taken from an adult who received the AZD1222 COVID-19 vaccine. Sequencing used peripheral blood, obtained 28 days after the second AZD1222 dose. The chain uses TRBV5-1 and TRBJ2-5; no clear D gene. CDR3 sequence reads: CASSSYNRYQETQYF. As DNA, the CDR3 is TGCGCCAGCAGCTCCTATAACAGATACCAAGAGACCCAGTACTTC. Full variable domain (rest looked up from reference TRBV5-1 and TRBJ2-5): KAGVTQTPRYLIKTRGQQVTLSCSPISGHRSVSWYQQTPGQGLQFLFEYFSETQRNKGNFPGRFSGRQFSNSRSEMNVSTLELGDSALYLCASSSYNRYQETQYFGPGTRLLVL.